This record covers a single T cell receptor beta chain. Together with a sample-barcoded 5' primer, a J-beta primer mix was included in a second PCR lasting about 7 to 11 cycles. From the 5' RACE reads, TCRdb called clonotypes with MiXCR, one entry per CDR3 protein. The table includes fewer than 2,000,000 distinct CDR3 sequences, more than 35% detected once. The data derive from a study of blood T cells in healthy people across ages. CDR3 length equals 13 residues. Germline values: CDR1 SGHNT, CDR2 YENEEA. The V call is TRBV11-3, the J call TRBJ2-5, with D unclear. The closer fit of TRBJ2-7 to the DNA end suggests the J call may be wrong. Sequencing used blood. The sequence derives from a human donor in good health. CDR3 DNA sequence: TGTGCCAGCAGCTTAGATGTAGAAACCGAGCAGTACTTC. This translates into CASSLDVETEQYF.